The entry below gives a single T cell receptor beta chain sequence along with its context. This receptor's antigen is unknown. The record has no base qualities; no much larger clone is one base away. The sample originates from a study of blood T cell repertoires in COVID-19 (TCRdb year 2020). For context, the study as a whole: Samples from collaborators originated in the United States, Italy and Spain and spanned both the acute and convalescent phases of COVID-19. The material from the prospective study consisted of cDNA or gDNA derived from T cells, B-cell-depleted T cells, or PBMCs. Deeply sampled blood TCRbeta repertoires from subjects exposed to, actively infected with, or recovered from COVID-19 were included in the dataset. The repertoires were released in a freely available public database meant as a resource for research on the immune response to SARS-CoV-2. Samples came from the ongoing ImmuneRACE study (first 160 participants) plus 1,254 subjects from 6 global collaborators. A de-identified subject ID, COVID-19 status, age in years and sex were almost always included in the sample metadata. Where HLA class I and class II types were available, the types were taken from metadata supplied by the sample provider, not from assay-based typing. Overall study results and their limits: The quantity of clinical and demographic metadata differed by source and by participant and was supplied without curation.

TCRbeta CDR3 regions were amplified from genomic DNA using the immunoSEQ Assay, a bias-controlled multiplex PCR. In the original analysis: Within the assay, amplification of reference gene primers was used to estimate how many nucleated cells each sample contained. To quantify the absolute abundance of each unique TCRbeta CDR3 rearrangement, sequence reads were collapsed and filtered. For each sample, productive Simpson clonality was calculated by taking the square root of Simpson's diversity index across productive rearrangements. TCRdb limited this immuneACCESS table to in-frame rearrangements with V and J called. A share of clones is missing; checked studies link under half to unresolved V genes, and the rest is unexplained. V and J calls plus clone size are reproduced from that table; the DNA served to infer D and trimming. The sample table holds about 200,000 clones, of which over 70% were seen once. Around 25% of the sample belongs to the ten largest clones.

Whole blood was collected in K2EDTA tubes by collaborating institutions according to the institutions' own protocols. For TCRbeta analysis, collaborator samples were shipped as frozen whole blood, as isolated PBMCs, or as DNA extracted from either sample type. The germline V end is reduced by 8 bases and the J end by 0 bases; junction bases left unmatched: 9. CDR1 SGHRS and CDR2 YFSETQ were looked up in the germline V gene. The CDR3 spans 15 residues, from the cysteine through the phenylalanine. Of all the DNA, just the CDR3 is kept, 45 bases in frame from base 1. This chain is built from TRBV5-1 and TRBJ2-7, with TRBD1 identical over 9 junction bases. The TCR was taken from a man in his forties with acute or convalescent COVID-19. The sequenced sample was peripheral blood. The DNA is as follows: TGCGCCAGTAAGACCGGGACAGGGCTCTCCTACGAGCAGTACTTC. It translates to CASKTGTGLSYEQYF.